Below are 3 T cell receptor beta chains sequenced from a single sample in a study of T cell changes during pregnancy in multiple sclerosis. Here immunoSEQ multiplex PCR was the method, and the copy in TCRdb shows in-frame clones only, minus some. The sample has roughly 97,000 clones, approximately 90% seen once. The sample was peripheral blood, taken in the second trimester of pregnancy. The source is a female donor in good health, enrolled as a control in a pregnancy study.

The rearrangement joins TRBV5-1 to TRBJ2-1; TRBD2 matches at 10 bases. This CDR3 region has 15 residues. The germline CDR1 and CDR2 sequences are SGHRS and YFSETQ. With 4 bases clipped from V and 0 bases from J, the junction kept 1 base outside the gene matches. Here the CDR3 DNA reads TGCGCCAGCAGCCCTAGCGGGAGCTCCTACAATGAGCAGTTCTTC. Protein product: CASSPSGSSYNEQFF.

The chain uses TRBV7-9 and TRBJ1-5; tentative D call: TRBD1 (6 bases). The germline V gene has CDR1 SEHNR and CDR2 FQNEAQ (reference sequence). This CDR3 is built from 15 residues. V gave up 4 bases and J gave up 5 bases, with 15 bases separating them. The CDR3 is CASSSTQGWHQPQHF. DNA of the CDR3: TGTGCCAGCAGCTCAACACAGGGATGGCATCAGCCCCAGCATTTT.

This clone was detected once. The V gene is TRBV30, the J gene TRBJ2-7, with D uncertain. The length of the CDR3 is 11 residues. The V and J ends lost 0 bases and 3 bases respectively, with 3 bases between them. Looked up from germline, CDR1 is GTSNPN and CDR2 is SVGIG (reference sequence). Written as DNA, the CDR3 is TGTGCCTGGAGTGTCAGCTACGAGCAGTACTTC. It is translated as CAWSVSYEQYF.